The T cell receptor beta chain under discussion was sequenced for a study of T-cell reconstitution after alpha-beta-depleted transplantation in children (dated by TCRdb to 2016 to 2017). For the study in its entirety: The study quantitatively tracked T-cell immune reconstitution after TCRalphabeta/CD19-depleted allogeneic hematopoietic cell transplantation in children using TCR repertoire profiling.

Germline trimming amounts to 2 bases on V and 1 base on J, with 5 as the count of junction bases outside the gene matches. Reading the germline V gene gives CDR1 SGHVS and CDR2 FNYEAQ. The CDR3 numbers 17 residues from cysteine through phenylalanine. This entry keeps only the CDR3 DNA: 51 bases, framed from base 1. The method behind the library was PCR. Sequencing took place on an Illumina HiSeq 2500. To normalize quantification of the TCRbeta repertoire, the TCR libraries were built with molecular barcoding that relied on unique molecular identifiers. TCRdb itself trimmed the public reads at Q25 with fastp, ran MiXCR and retained productive beta chains. Each record represents a unique CDR3 protein, reported with the most common genes and DNA among its rows. Within this sample are 250,000 to 300,000 distinct CDR3 sequences, with 9.9% of them counted one time only. The top ten constitute 9.5% to 13% of the sample.

With respect to this clonotype: The antigen it binds to is not known. Per-base quality was not reported, and no clone a single base away is much larger than it.

Sequenced material: PBMCs from the stem cell graft donor, taken from the stem cell graft. The source of this sequence is a human donor who donated a stem cell graft to a child with SCID. Rearrangement joined TRBV7-6 to TRBJ2-5, and 12 junctional nucleotides match TRBD2. The DNA reads as follows: TGTGCCAGCAGCTTACGACTAGCGGGGGCCCTCCAAGAGACCCAGTACTTC. It translates to CASSLRLAGALQETQYF.